Shown below are 18 T cell receptor beta chains from a single sample sequenced in a study of blood T cell repertoires in COVID-19. Measured with immunoSEQ multiplex PCR; TCRdb has only the in-frame clones, and not every one. The sample lists about 160,000 clones, more than 80% seen once, with about 2% in the top ten. Material for sequencing was peripheral blood. Source of these receptors: a woman in her sixties or seventies with COVID-19, enrolled during active disease.

The V gene is TRBV5-1, the J gene TRBJ1-1, with D uncertain. Trimming stripped 2 bases from V and 11 bases from J, with 19 bases between. The CDR3 is 14 amino acids. Germline V lookup: CDR1 SGHRS, CDR2 YFSETQ. CDR3 residues: CASSFDSEGEMAFF. DNA for the CDR3: TGCGCCAGCAGCTTTGACTCCGAGGGAGAGATGGCTTTCTTT.

CDR3 sequence (DNA): TGTGCCAGCAGTTTCTACAGAGACTATGGCTACACCTTC. It yields the protein CASSFYRDYGYTF. The chain links TRBV12-3 or TRBV12-4 to TRBJ1-2; D is unresolved. This CDR3 comprises 13 residues. V lost 3 bases, J lost 3 bases, and 8 bases lay in between.

The chain joins TRBV5-4 to TRBJ1-1, with D perhaps TRBD1 (5 bases). This CDR3 region has 15 residues. With 5 bases removed from V and 4 bases from J, the gap between germline ends came to 18 bases. Per germline, CDR1 SGHNT and CDR2 YYREEE (reference sequence). The CDR3, as DNA: TGTGCCAGCAGTCGCTCTGGGGCGGGGAGCACTGAAGCTTTCTTT. This sequence encodes CASSRSGAGSTEAFF.

The chain combines TRBV21-1 with TRBJ2-7; the table gives TRBD2 as D, unverified against the DNA. TRBV21-1 is shown as a pseudogene. The CDR3 extends over 14 amino acids. The CDR3 DNA reads as TGTGCCAGCAGCCCCCCGCCCTGGCGGTACGAGCAGTACTTC. This sequence encodes CASSPPPWRYEQYF.

The V and J genes are TRBV7-2 and TRBJ1-5, with 7 bases matching TRBD1. This CDR3 contains 14 residues. V was pared by 5 bases and J by 3 bases, with 4 bases of the junction left unmatched. CDR1 is SGHTA, CDR2 FQGNSA, per germline. CDR3 coding DNA: TGTGCCAGCAGCCCGGGGACAGTCAATCAGCCCCAGCATTTT. Its translation: CASSPGTVNQPQHF.

The chain employs TRBV19 and TRBJ1-4; D not resolved. Germline loops: CDR1 LNHDA, CDR2 SQIVND (reference sequence). This CDR3 is 13 amino acids long. V dropped 9 bases and J dropped 0 bases, with 8 bases sitting between them. CDR3 region: CASQFATNEKLFF. The CDR3 DNA sequence: TGTGCCAGCCAGTTTGCAACTAATGAAAAACTGTTTTTT. Looking up the rest from reference TRBV19 and TRBJ1-4 gives the full variable domain: DGGITQSPKYLFRKEGQNVTLSCEQNLNHDAMYWYRQDPGQGLRLIYYSQIVNDFQKGDIAEGYSVSREKKESFPLTVTSAQKNPTAFYLCASQFATNEKLFFGSGTQLSVL.

The rearrangement uses TRBV10-2 and TRBJ2-7; D is perhaps TRBD1 (6 bases). This CDR3 is 15 amino acids long. Trimming removed 6 bases at V and 3 bases at J, with 18 bases between. Germline V gene sequence: CDR1 WSHSY, CDR2 SAAADI. The CDR3 sequence is CASRPSRGGSYEQYF. CDR3 nucleotides: TGCGCCAGCAGACCCAGCAGGGGCGGAAGCTACGAGCAGTACTTC.

The chain combines TRBV30 with TRBJ1-6, with D possibly being TRBD1 (5 bases). This CDR3 comprises 13 residues. Trimming took 1 base from V and 9 from J, leaving 10 bases between them. Germline CDR1 GTSNPN, CDR2 SVGIG (reference sequence). The CDR3 bases are TGTGCCTGGAGTGGCTTTCAGGGTTCACCCCTCCACTTT. This encodes CAWSGFQGSPLHF.

This clone was seen only a few times. The chain links TRBV21-1 to TRBJ1-2; TRBD1, the table's D call, was not compared with the DNA. TRBV21-1 is annotated as a pseudogene. CDR3 length equals 20 residues. The CDR3 DNA reads TGTGCCAGCAGCAATCCCGAAACCTTAGGAGCAGGGGGGCCTGCCTATGGCTACACCTTC. This encodes CASSNPETLGAGGPAYGYTF.

This clone was observed once. The chain has TRBV3-1 (or the pseudogene TRBV3-2) and TRBJ1-3; D call uncertain. Deletions cut 3 bases from V and 4 bases from J, with 19 bases between. The CDR3 is made up of 17 amino acids. Germline V lookup: CDR1 LGHDT, CDR2 YNNKEL (reference sequence). The CDR3 region is CASSHSVLGRSGNTIYF. CDR3 coding DNA: TGTGCCAGCAGCCACAGCGTTTTGGGGAGATCGGGAAACACCATATATTTT.

This chain joins TRBV3-1 (or the pseudogene TRBV3-2) and TRBJ1-1; perhaps TRBD1 as D (5 bases). The CDR3 covers 14 residues. Trimming stripped 4 bases from V and 5 bases from J, with 14 bases between. Germline V lookup: CDR1 LGHDT, CDR2 YNNKEL (reference sequence). CDR3 nucleotide sequence: TGTGCCAGCAGCCCAGGAGACAGAGGTACTGAAGCTTTCTTT. Protein: CASSPGDRGTEAFF.

V and J are TRBV13 and TRBJ2-7; D is ambiguous. CDR1 is PRHDT, CDR2 FYEKMQ, per germline (reference sequence). The CDR3 length is 13 residues. V was trimmed by 3 bases and J by 3 bases, leaving 9 bases between them. The CDR3: CASSLTPFYEQYF. The CDR3 DNA is TGTGCCAGCAGCTTGACACCCTTCTACGAGCAGTACTTC. The complete variable domain, with remaining parts taken from reference TRBV13 and TRBJ2-7, reads AAGVIQSPRHLIKEKRETATLKCYPIPRHDTVYWYQQGPGQDPQFLISFYEKMQSDKGSIPDRFSAQQFSDYHSELNMSSLELGDSALYFCASSLTPFYEQYFGPGTRLTVT.

The chain has TRBV27 and TRBJ2-1; 16 bases are a match to TRBD2. The germline CDR1 and CDR2 sequences are MNHEY and SMNVEV (reference sequence). V shed 8 bases and J 8 bases; nucleotides not matched to a gene: 12. The CDR3 covers 17 residues. CDR3: CASSRGLAGGLWYEQFF. The CDR3 DNA is TGTGCCAGCTCGCGGGGACTAGCGGGGGGGCTATGGTATGAGCAGTTCTTC.

The rearrangement uses TRBV19 and TRBJ2-7; D is uncertain. The CDR3 loop spans 12 amino acids. Germline CDR1 and CDR2: LNHDA and SQIVND (reference sequence). Trimming took off 3 bases at V and 3 bases at J, with 6 bases between the two ends. The CDR3 nucleotides read TGTGCCAGTAGTATGGTCAGCTACGAGCAGTACTTC. As protein: CASSMVSYEQYF.

The CDR3 region is CASSLDRLGNQPQHF. The CDR3 DNA reads TGTGCCAGCAGTTTGGACAGGCTGGGCAATCAGCCCCAGCATTTT. The chain recombines TRBV6-2 or TRBV6-3 with TRBJ1-5, with 7 bases matching TRBD1. This CDR3 spans 15 amino acids. V gave up 4 bases and J gave up 2 bases; unmatched junction bases: 5. Germline CDR1 is MNHEY and CDR2 is SVGEGT.

This clone turned up a few times. The chain is built from TRBV18 and TRBJ2-1; D remains ambiguous. CDR3 length: 11 amino acids. The germline V and J ends were trimmed by 0 bases and 15 bases, with 9 bases remaining between them. Germline assignment: CDR1 KGHSH and CDR2 LQKENI. In DNA form, the CDR3 reads TGTGCCAGCTCACCACCCGGAGATGCGTTCTTC. It encodes CASSPPGDAFF.

This rearrangement joins TRBV18 to TRBJ1-2, with a weak D call TRBD1 (6 bases). This CDR3 has 13 amino acids. Trimming removed 5 bases from V and 5 bases from J, with 12 bases in between. Germline loops: CDR1 KGHSH, CDR2 LQKENI. DNA for the CDR3: TGTGCCAGCTCAGCGGACAGACAGTATGGCTACACCTTC. Amino acids: CASSADRQYGYTF.

The CDR3 reads CSASMGASEKLFF. As DNA, the CDR3 is TGCAGTGCTAGTATGGGGGCGAGTGAAAAACTGTTTTTT. This chain joins TRBV20-1 and TRBJ1-4; D is perhaps TRBD1 (6 bases). Germline-derived CDR1 and CDR2 are DFQATT and SNEGSKA (reference sequence). Trimming removed 3 bases at V and 7 bases at J, with 12 bases between. The CDR3 loop spans 13 amino acids.